Listed below are T cell receptor beta chains from one sample, sequenced in a study of blood T cell repertoires in COVID-19. Generated by immunoSEQ multiplex PCR, the TCRdb table keeps only in-frame clones and is missing some. This table has roughly 80,000 clones, 60% to 80% appearing once. Sequenced sample: peripheral blood. The receptors stem from a human donor in a cohort sampled during active COVID-19. The CDR3 runs from the conserved cysteine through the conserved F or W. Each record gives: J gene, D gene, V gene, clone size, CDR3 protein, CDR3 DNA. A D gene is named only where the DNA matches it firmly. Not all rows give a size; the values are once, few, many and, for expanded clones, a class.

>TRBJ1-3|-|TRBV7-9|-
CASSSRGFRAGNTIYF
TGTGCCAGCAGCTCGAGGGGGTTCAGGGCCGGAAACACCATATATTTT
>TRBJ1-2|-|TRBV3-1/TRBV3-2|-
CASSQDRFSGYTF
TGTGCCAGCAGCCAAGACAGATTCTCAGGCTACACCTTC
>TRBJ1-4|TRBD1|TRBV5-1|few
CASSLGDRAEKLFF
TGCGCCAGCAGCTTGGGAGACAGGGCCGAAAAACTGTTTTTT
>TRBJ1-1|-|TRBV18|few
CASSPRGMNTEAFF
TGTGCCAGCTCCCCTAGGGGGATGAACACTGAAGCTTTCTTT
>TRBJ1-5|TRBD1|TRBV10-3|few
CAISESTGGIQPQHF
TGTGCCATCAGTGAGTCGACAGGGGGCATTCAGCCCCAGCATTTT
>TRBJ1-5|-|TRBV20-1|-
CSAGARPQHF
TGCAGTGCTGGAGCGAGGCCCCAGCATTTT
>TRBJ2-7|TRBD2|TRBV28|-
CASTTSVSSYEQYF
TGTGCCAGCACCACTAGCGTCAGCTCCTACGAGCAGTACTTC
>TRBJ1-1|-|TRBV6-5|-
CASSYSSLERGTEAFF
TGTGCCAGCAGTTACTCGTCTCTCGAAAGGGGTACTGAAGCTTTCTTT
>TRBJ1-2|-|TRBV5-4|-
CASSLTGGGYTF
TGTGCCAGCAGCCTGACAGGAGGCGGCTACACCTTC
>TRBJ2-4|-|TRBV2|-
CASSEAGLAKNIQYF
TGTGCCAGCAGTGAGGCGGGACTAGCCAAAAACATTCAGTACTTC
>TRBJ2-7|-|TRBV28|-
CASRLRTRSYEQYF
TGTGCCAGCAGATTACGGACTCGCTCCTACGAGCAGTACTTC
>TRBJ1-1|-|TRBV5-6|few
CASSRRQRVTEAFF
TGTGCCAGCAGCCGGCGGCAGCGGGTCACTGAAGCTTTCTTT
>TRBJ1-6|-|TRBV5-6|-
CASSLFRAGSNSPLHF
TGTGCCAGCAGCTTGTTCAGGGCCGGGAGCAATTCACCCCTCCACTTT
>TRBJ2-1|-|TRBV7-9|few
CASSFLRLGQQFF
TGTGCCAGCAGCTTTCTTCGGCTGGGCCAGCAGTTCTTC
>TRBJ2-5|TRBD1|TRBV11-2|-
CASSPTAGTGGAETQYF
TGTGCCAGCAGCCCTACAGCCGGGACAGGGGGCGCGGAGACCCAGTACTTC
>TRBJ1-2|-|TRBV4-3|-
CASSQVAQTGLGYTF
TGCGCCAGCAGCCAAGTGGCCCAAACAGGGCTCGGCTACACCTTC
>TRBJ1-1|TRBD1|TRBV29-1|-
CSARQGALRTEAFF
TGCAGCGCGCGACAGGGGGCCCTGAGGACTGAAGCTTTCTTT
>TRBJ2-3|TRBD2|TRBV6-4|-
CASSDSLTSGTDTQYF
TGTGCCAGCAGTGACTCGCTGACTAGCGGGACAGATACGCAGTATTTT
>TRBJ1-5|TRBD1|TRBV2|-
CASSDRGFKQPQHF
TGTGCCAGCAGTGACAGGGGGTTCAAACAGCCCCAGCATTTT
>TRBJ2-7|TRBD2|TRBV7-2|-
CASSQSGGDVEQYF
TGTGCCAGCAGCCAAAGCGGGGGGGATGTCGAGCAGTACTTC